This entry lists 26 T cell receptor beta chains sequenced from one sample in a study of PD-1 blockade in classical Hodgkin lymphoma (TCRdb year 2020). The time point label for this specimen denotes: cycle 2 day 1 (C2D1) of nivolumab. Relapse after autologous stem cell transplantation had occurred in all trial patients, and cohorts A, B and C were distinguished by prior brentuximab vedotin exposure. The receptor library was made with the immunoSEQ multiplex PCR assay. Held by TCRdb, this immuneACCESS table contains in-frame sequences only and omits some clones. Under half of the omission traces to an unresolved V gene where checked; the cause of the rest is unknown. The sample table records 20,000 to 30,000 clones; around 86% of these occur just once. The leading ten clones occupy around 20% of the sample. The starting material was peripheral blood mononuclear cells (PBMCs), obtained before the second cycle of nivolumab. The receptors stem from a human donor with classical Hodgkin lymphoma.

This clone was seen just once. The chain joins TRBV6-1 to TRBJ2-5, with D tentatively TRBD1 (6 bases). The ends were cut back, 6 bases at V and 7 bases at J, with 9 bases in the middle. Germline V gene sequence: CDR1 MNHNS, CDR2 SASEGT. There are 11 residues in the CDR3. The CDR3 nucleotides are TGTGCCAGCAGCAGGGGAGTGACCCAGTACTTC. This translates into CASSRGVTQYF.

The rearrangement joins TRBV6-5 to TRBJ2-7; D is unclear. The CDR3 has 11 residues. In germline, CDR1 is MNHEY, CDR2 SVGAGI. Trimming left V 2 bases short and J 7 bases short, with 6 bases between. The CDR3 sequence: CASSYGREQYF. CDR3 DNA sequence: TGTGCCAGCAGTTACGGTAGGGAGCAGTACTTC.

This chain connects TRBV14 to TRBJ2-2, with 7 positions matching TRBD2. This CDR3 has 16 amino acids. Germline-derived CDR1 and CDR2 are SGHDN and FVKESK. Trimming took 1 base from V and 0 from J; bases not matched to a gene: 2. The CDR3 DNA follows: TGTGCCAGCAGCCAAGTGGCGGGGGCGAACACCGGGGAGCTGTTTTTT. Its translation is CASSQVAGANTGELFF.

V gene TRBV7-3 combines with J gene TRBJ1-2; D may be TRBD1 (6 bases). The germline V gene has CDR1 SGHTA and CDR2 FQGTGA. V lost 2 bases and J lost 8, with 6 bases in between. This CDR3 is built from 11 residues. For the CDR3, the DNA is TGTGCCAGCAGCTTACAGGGGGGCTACACCTTC. This translates into CASSLQGGYTF.

This clone has a handful of counts. The chain recombines TRBV5-1 with TRBJ2-7; no reliable D call. V was shortened by 3 bases and J by 0 bases, with 10 bases between the two germline ends. There are 14 residues in the CDR3. Germline assignment: CDR1 SGHRS and CDR2 YFSETQ. Written as DNA, the CDR3 is TGCGCCAGCAGCTCTGAGGAAGCCTCCTACGAGCAGTACTTC. This encodes CASSSEEASYEQYF.

The rearrangement joins TRBV5-1 to TRBJ2-1; TRBD2 might be the D (6 bases). The CDR3 runs 16 residues. Germline values: CDR1 SGHRS, CDR2 YFSETQ. V lost 0 bases to trimming and J lost 0 bases, with 10 bases between them. CDR3 amino acids: CASSLASGSSYNEQFF. For the CDR3, the DNA is TGCGCCAGCAGCTTGGCGTCCGGGAGCTCCTACAATGAGCAGTTCTTC.

V is TRBV30 and J is TRBJ2-3; perhaps TRBD1 as D (5 bases). CDR3 length: 13 amino acids. Looked up from germline, CDR1 is GTSNPN and CDR2 is SVGIG (reference sequence). Trimming cost V 0 bases and J 6 bases, with 10 bases left between them. The CDR3 loop reads CAWSVGARDTQYF. The DNA of the CDR3 is TGTGCCTGGAGTGTAGGGGCGCGGGATACGCAGTATTTT.

This chain joins TRBV7-2 and TRBJ2-7, with TRBD2 matching over 9 bases. This CDR3 spans 14 amino acids. The V segment lost 8 bases and the J segment 1 base; nucleotides outside the gene matches: 6. Germline CDR1 and CDR2: SGHTA and FQGNSA. The chain's CDR3 is CASAGLAYSYEQYF. Here the CDR3 DNA reads TGTGCCAGCGCCGGACTAGCGTATTCCTACGAGCAGTACTTC.

The chain recombines TRBV19 with TRBJ2-1, with 13 bases that match TRBD2. This CDR3 is 17 amino acids long. V shed 3 bases, J shed 2 bases, and the junction held 4 bases outside the gene matches. Per germline, CDR1 LNHDA and CDR2 SQIVND (reference sequence). The CDR3 DNA reads TGTGCCAGTAGTATTAGGACTAGCGGGAGACCCTACAATGAGCAGTTCTTC. Translation gives CASSIRTSGRPYNEQFF.

The J gene is TRBJ1-5, the V gene TRBV19; D unresolved. Deletions cut 1 base from V and 0 bases from J, with 4 bases between. CDR1 LNHDA and CDR2 SQIVND come from the germline V gene (reference sequence). This CDR3 comprises 14 residues. The DNA of the CDR3 is TGTGCCAGTAGTATAGGGTTTAGCAATCAGCCCCAGCATTTT. Protein: CASSIGFSNQPQHF. Supplemented by reference TRBV19 and TRBJ1-5, the full variable domain reads DGGITQSPKYLFRKEGQNVTLSCEQNLNHDAMYWYRQDPGQGLRLIYYSQIVNDFQKGDIAEGYSVSREKKESFPLTVTSAQKNPTAFYLCASSIGFSNQPQHFGDGTRLSIL.

The rearrangement uses TRBV29-1 and TRBJ1-1; D unresolved. The germline V and J ends were trimmed by 1 base and 5 bases, with 11 bases remaining between them. Per the germline V gene, CDR1 is SQVTM and CDR2 is ANQGSEA. This CDR3 is 13 amino acids long. The CDR3 nucleotides read TGCAGCGTTGAAGCCAGTATACGGACTGAAGCTTTCTTT. This encodes CSVEASIRTEAFF.

The rearrangement uses TRBV7-6 and TRBJ2-5, with 11 bases lining up with TRBD2. Germline V CDR1 and CDR2: SGHVS, FNYEAQ. J lost 2 bases, V lost 6 bases, and 11 bases had no gene match. The CDR3 covers 17 residues. The CDR3 loop is CASSRVTGTSGQETQYF. CDR3 DNA sequence: TGTGCCAGCAGTCGGGTGACCGGGACTAGCGGTCAAGAGACCCAGTACTTC.

J is TRBJ2-5 and V is TRBV5-5; D is possibly TRBD1 or TRBD2 (5 bases each). Germline lookup yields CDR1 SGHKS and CDR2 YYEKEE (reference sequence). Trimming pared 1 base from V and 2 bases from J, leaving 15 bases between. This CDR3 spans 16 amino acids. The CDR3 DNA reads as TGTGCCAGCAGCTTGCTACCAGTGGGACGACAAGAGACCCAGTACTTC. Protein product: CASSLLPVGRQETQYF.

V and J are TRBV29-1 and TRBJ2-1; TRBD2 matches at 14 bases. The CDR3 runs to 17 residues. Per the germline V gene, CDR1 is SQVTM and CDR2 is ANQGSEA. V was clipped by 6 bases and J by 1 base; unmatched bases: 8. The CDR3 region has the DNA TGCAGCGTCGAGGGACTAGCGGGAGTTAAGTCCTACAATGAGCAGTTCTTC. Residues: CSVEGLAGVKSYNEQFF.

This chain uses TRBV7-9 with TRBJ1-1; D may be TRBD1 (5 bases). Trimming removed 5 bases at V and 4 bases at J, with 14 bases between. The CDR3 spans 14 residues. Germline CDR1 SEHNR, CDR2 FQNEAQ (reference sequence). DNA of the CDR3: TGTGCCAGCAGCCAGGGAGGAGGGCTCACTGAAGCTTTCTTT. This codes for CASSQGGGLTEAFF.

In this sample, this clone turned up once. Written as DNA, the CDR3 is TGTGCCAGCAGTTCCCCGGGACTAGGGAGCGAGCAGTACTTC. Amino acids: CASSSPGLGSEQYF. The chain has TRBV2 and TRBJ2-7; 8 nucleotides align to TRBD2. Germline CDR1 and CDR2: SNHLY and FYNNEI. J lost 6 bases, V lost 5 bases, and 9 bases had no gene match. The CDR3 has 14 residues.

This rearrangement joins TRBV4-2 to TRBJ2-4; 8 nucleotides match TRBD1. The germline V gene encodes CDR1 LGHNA and CDR2 YNFKEQ. This CDR3 region has 15 residues. The junction had 4 bases not matched to a gene; V was cut back by 0 bases and J by 6 bases. The DNA of the CDR3 is TGTGCCAGCAGCCAAGATTCAGGGGGCCCAAACATTCAGTACTTC. It translates to CASSQDSGGPNIQYF.

J is TRBJ2-1 and V is TRBV11-2; 7 positions match TRBD1. Germline V CDR1 and CDR2: SGHAT, FQNNGV. Trimming cost V 1 base and J 7 bases; bases outside gene matches: 7. The length of the CDR3 is 15 residues. CDR3 sequence (DNA): TGTGCCAGCAGCTTAGCCCGACAGGGTAAAAATGAGCAGTTCTTC. This translates into CASSLARQGKNEQFF.

The chain combines TRBV6-6 with TRBJ1-2, with D perhaps TRBD1 (5 bases). CDR3 length: 13 residues. Per the germline V gene, CDR1 is MNHNY and CDR2 is SVGAGI (reference sequence). Trimming cost V 5 bases and J 4 bases, with 11 bases left between them. CDR3 residues: CASSPDRAYGYTF. The CDR3 DNA sequence: TGTGCCAGCAGTCCCGACAGAGCCTATGGCTACACCTTC.

This clone showed up just a few times. The chain carries TRBV2 and TRBJ2-2, with 7 bases aligning to TRBD1. Trimming at V came to 8 bases and at J to 8 bases, leaving 11 bases not matched to a gene. Per the germline V gene, CDR1 is SNHLY and CDR2 is FYNNEI. The CDR3 has 14 amino acids. CDR3 region: CASGGQLTPGELFF. DNA for the CDR3: TGTGCCAGCGGGGGACAGCTAACACCGGGGGAGCTGTTTTTT.

This chain links TRBV20-1 with TRBJ2-7, with D perhaps matching TRBD1 (6 bases). Germline V gives CDR1 DFQATT, CDR2 SNEGSKA (reference sequence). The CDR3 sequence is 11 residues long. Trimming cost V 6 bases and J 3 bases, with 9 bases left between them. CDR3 sequence reads: CSATTGYEQYF. The CDR3 nucleotides are TGCAGTGCCACGACAGGCTACGAGCAGTACTTC.

The chain recombines TRBV10-3 with TRBJ1-2; D gene uncertain. V was clipped by 4 bases and J by 7 bases, with 7 bases between them. CDR1 and CDR2 from the germline V gene are ENHRY and SYGVKD. The CDR3 totals 11 residues. The CDR3: CAISGTAGYTF. CDR3 DNA sequence: TGTGCCATCAGTGGGACCGCTGGCTACACCTTC.

This sequence joins TRBV28 and TRBJ2-7; 8 bases are a match to TRBD1. Germline CDR1 and CDR2: MDHEN and SYDVKM. CDR3 length: 14 residues. With V trimmed by 4 bases and J by 2 bases, 4 bases remained unmatched. This CDR3 is CASSSQGAAYEQYF. Here the CDR3 DNA reads TGTGCCAGCAGTTCCCAGGGGGCAGCCTACGAGCAGTACTTC.

This chain links TRBV5-1 with TRBJ2-3, with TRBD2 matching over 7 bases. The CDR3 consists of 20 residues. The V gene's germline CDR1 is SGHRS and CDR2 YFSETQ. V trimming: 5 bases; J trimming: 1 base; junction bases outside the gene matches: 22. CDR3 amino acids: CASRQTPTYSLSGGTDTQYF. CDR3 sequence (DNA): TGCGCCAGCAGACAGACACCGACCTATTCGCTCAGCGGGGGCACAGATACGCAGTATTTT.

This chain connects TRBV7-3 to TRBJ1-1; 7 nucleotides line up with TRBD1. V was pared by 0 bases and J by 2 bases, with 18 bases of the junction left unmatched. The CDR3 length is 20 residues. Germline CDR1 reads SGHTA; CDR2 reads FQGTGA. CDR3 in DNA: TGTGCCAGCAGCTTAACGGGGCCATCCCTCCGGGACAGAAGAAACACTGAAGCTTTCTTT. Protein product: CASSLTGPSLRDRRNTEAFF. The entire variable domain, with the rest obtained from reference TRBV7-3 and TRBJ1-1, is as follows: GAGVSQTPSNKVTEKGKYVELRCDPISGHTALYWYRQSLGQGPEFLIYFQGTGAADDSGLPNDRFFAVRPEGSVSTLKIQRTERGDSAVYLCASSLTGPSLRDRRNTEAFFGQGTRLTVV.

The chain links TRBV20-1 to TRBJ2-5; no definite D call. Germline-derived CDR1 and CDR2 are DFQATT and SNEGSKA (reference sequence). This CDR3 comprises 11 residues. The V and J ends lost 8 bases and 0 bases respectively, with 7 bases between them. CDR3 loop: CSPRYQETQYF. The CDR3 DNA reads TGCAGTCCGCGGTACCAAGAGACCCAGTACTTC.